The next 29 T cell receptor beta chains were all read from a single sample in a study of T cell responses to AZD1222 COVID-19 vaccine. Only in-frame clones appear in the TCRdb table, and some are missing; sequencing was by immunoSEQ multiplex PCR. The sample includes around 160,000 clones, approximately 88% of them seen just once. Source: peripheral blood, taken on day 0 of AZD1222 vaccination. These receptors all come from an adult in good health.

The rearrangement uses TRBV28 and TRBJ2-1; 12 bases are a match to TRBD2. Trimming took 7 bases from V and 0 from J; bases not matched to a gene: 4. Germline loops: CDR1 MDHEN, CDR2 SYDVKM. The CDR3 has 16 amino acids. The CDR3 region is CASKSSGGASYNEQFF. Written as DNA, the CDR3 is TGTGCCAGCAAATCTAGCGGGGGGGCCTCCTACAATGAGCAGTTCTTC.

The chain recombines TRBV7-2 with TRBJ1-2; TRBD1 aligns across 7 bases. The ends lost 5 bases at V and 1 base at J; junction bases unmatched: 7. The V gene's germline CDR1 is SGHTA and CDR2 FQGNSA. CDR3 length equals 15 residues. The CDR3: CASSPNRGLNYGYTF. The CDR3 region has the DNA TGTGCCAGCAGCCCGAACAGGGGCCTTAACTATGGCTACACCTTC.

The gene calls are TRBV19 and TRBJ2-7; 7 bases map to TRBD1. V shed 5 bases and J 1 base; nucleotides not matched to a gene: 5. This CDR3 has 14 amino acids. Germline V lookup: CDR1 LNHDA, CDR2 SQIVND (reference sequence). The CDR3 region has the DNA TGTGCCAGTAGTCCTAAGACAGGGTCCTACGAGCAGTACTTC. It yields the protein CASSPKTGSYEQYF.

This clone was seen a single time. The chain is built from TRBV4-1 and TRBJ1-1; 7 bases map to TRBD1. Germline CDR1 is MGHRA and CDR2 is YSYEKL. With V trimmed by 0 bases and J by 3 bases, 10 bases remained unmatched. The CDR3 extends over 17 amino acids. The CDR3 coding sequence is TGCGCCAGCAGCCAAGATAGTTTTCTCACAGGGGACACTGAAGCTTTCTTT. This translates into CASSQDSFLTGDTEAFF.

This sequence joins TRBV6-2 or TRBV6-3 and TRBJ2-7, with D perhaps TRBD1 (6 bases). The CDR3 spans 15 residues. Germline V gene data show CDR1 as MNHEY and CDR2 as SVGEGT. The germline V and J ends were trimmed by 0 bases and 2 bases, with 11 bases remaining between them. CDR3 in DNA: TGTGCCAGCAGTTACTCGCCGGACAGACCCTACGAGCAGTACTTC. Protein: CASSYSPDRPYEQYF.

This chain uses TRBV9 with TRBJ2-2, with TRBD1 matching over 7 bases. The V segment lost 5 bases and the J segment 6 bases; nucleotides outside the gene matches: 13. The CDR3 runs 16 residues. CDR1 SGDLS and CDR2 YYNGEE come from the germline V gene. The CDR3 DNA sequence: TGTGCCAGCAGAGGAGGACAGGTTGCCCTCGCCGGGGAGCTGTTTTTT. It yields the protein CASRGGQVALAGELFF.

The chain uses TRBV28 and TRBJ2-7; 7 bases fit TRBD1. The germline CDR1 and CDR2 sequences are MDHEN and SYDVKM. The CDR3 is 15 amino acids. V was clipped by 4 bases and J by 2 bases; unmatched bases: 8. CDR3 in DNA: TGTGCCAGCAGTTCCCAAAGAGGACAGGCCTACGAGCAGTACTTC. Translation gives CASSSQRGQAYEQYF.

This chain links TRBV9 with TRBJ1-3; the D is unclear. Trimming shortened V by 0 bases and J by 0 bases, and 10 bases separated the two germline ends. This CDR3 contains 16 residues. Per germline, CDR1 SGDLS and CDR2 YYNGEE. The chain's CDR3 is CASSVGGAVSGNTIYF. CDR3 nucleotide sequence: TGTGCCAGCAGCGTAGGGGGAGCCGTCTCTGGAAACACCATATATTTT.

The chain links TRBV10-3 to TRBJ1-2, with a possible D match to TRBD1 (5 bases). The CDR3 has 13 residues. The germline V and J ends were trimmed by 8 bases and 0 bases, with 10 bases remaining between them. CDR1 ENHRY and CDR2 SYGVKD come from the germline V gene. CDR3 bases: TGTGCCATCGGGACGGGCACTAACTATGGCTACACCTTC. It encodes CAIGTGTNYGYTF.

The rearrangement joins TRBV6-2 or TRBV6-3 to TRBJ2-7; TRBD1 matches at 7 bases. The junction had 12 bases not matched to a gene; V was cut back by 5 bases and J by 2 bases. The CDR3 runs 16 residues. The V gene's germline CDR1 is MNHEY and CDR2 SVGEGT. The CDR3 loop is CASSGSRDSQPYEQYF. The CDR3, as DNA: TGTGCCAGCAGTGGCAGTCGGGACAGTCAGCCCTACGAGCAGTACTTC.

Concerning this clone: The sample holds other DNA sequences that translate to the same CDR3. The V and J genes are TRBV15 and TRBJ1-2, with TRBD1 as a possible D gene (5 bases). This CDR3 has 15 amino acids. V gave up 0 bases and J gave up 4 bases, with 12 bases separating them. Germline assignment: CDR1 LNHNV and CDR2 YYDKDF (reference sequence). The CDR3 DNA is TGTGCCACCAGCAGAGAGGGGCAGGGCGTCTATGGCTACACCTTC. It codes for CATSREGQGVYGYTF.

The chain couples TRBV19 to TRBJ1-2; the match to TRBD1 covers 7 bases. Unmatched junction bases numbered 7, after V lost 5 bases and J lost 7 bases. This CDR3 has 13 amino acids. CDR1 LNHDA and CDR2 SQIVND come from the germline V gene (reference sequence). CDR3 DNA sequence: TGTGCCAGTAGTGTTGACAGGGTGGGTGGCTACACCTTC. Encoded protein: CASSVDRVGGYTF. Full variable domain (rest looked up from reference TRBV19 and TRBJ1-2): DGGITQSPKYLFRKEGQNVTLSCEQNLNHDAMYWYRQDPGQGLRLIYYSQIVNDFQKGDIAEGYSVSREKKESFPLTVTSAQKNPTAFYLCASSVDRVGGYTFGSGTRLTVV.

The J gene is TRBJ2-1, the V gene TRBV30, with a tentative D call TRBD2 (6 bases). The CDR3 covers 14 residues. In germline, CDR1 is GTSNPN, CDR2 SVGIG (reference sequence). V lost 4 bases and J lost 3, with 13 bases in between. The CDR3 protein is CAWTTGGFYNEQFF. The CDR3 nucleotides read TGTGCCTGGACCACCGGGGGTTTCTACAATGAGCAGTTCTTC.

CDR3 sequence reads: CASSSPNSYEQYF. As DNA, the CDR3 is TGTGCCAGCAGTTCCCCAAACTCCTACGAGCAGTACTTC. This chain uses TRBV27 with TRBJ2-7; no definite D call. The CDR3 sequence is 13 residues long. The V end lost 4 bases, the J end lost 0 bases, and 7 bases lay between the germline ends. Per the germline V gene, CDR1 is MNHEY and CDR2 is SMNVEV (reference sequence).

The chain combines TRBV29-1 with TRBJ1-1, with D possibly TRBD1 on 5 matching bases. Germline values: CDR1 SQVTM, CDR2 ANQGSEA. This CDR3 has 10 amino acids. The V end was cut by 7 bases, the J end by 7 bases, with 10 bases between. The CDR3 sequence is CSGGAGEAFF. In DNA, the CDR3 is TGCAGCGGCGGGGCCGGTGAAGCTTTCTTT.

The chain combines TRBV2 with TRBJ1-2; 8 bases fit TRBD1. Germline CDR1 and CDR2: SNHLY and FYNNEI. The CDR3 runs to 14 residues. The V segment lost 5 bases and the J segment 6 bases; nucleotides outside the gene matches: 8. CDR3: CASSYQGADDGYTF. Written as DNA, the CDR3 is TGTGCCAGCAGTTACCAGGGGGCAGATGATGGCTACACCTTC.

This chain uses TRBV6-5 with TRBJ1-6, with D unclear. Trimming removed 0 bases at V and 4 bases at J, with 7 bases between. The CDR3 length is 15 residues. Germline CDR1 MNHEY, CDR2 SVGAGI. The CDR3 DNA is TGTGCCAGCAGTTACTCCCTGGGGTATAATTCACCCCTCCACTTT. This gives the protein CASSYSLGYNSPLHF.

The V and J genes are TRBV2 and TRBJ1-2; possible D gene TRBD1, 5 bases. The germline CDR1 and CDR2 sequences are SNHLY and FYNNEI. This CDR3 has 13 residues. Trimming pared 7 bases from V and 8 bases from J, leaving 17 bases between. This CDR3 reads CASTQGPGTGYTF. The CDR3 DNA sequence: TGTGCCAGCACCCAGGGCCCAGGAACCGGCTACACCTTC.

V is TRBV6-2 or TRBV6-3 and J is TRBJ2-3; 10 nucleotides agree with TRBD2. In germline, CDR1 is MNHEY, CDR2 SVGEGT. Unmatched junction bases numbered 13, after V lost 0 bases and J lost 4 bases. This CDR3 has 19 residues. The DNA of the CDR3 is TGTGCCAGCAGTTACTCGAACCCGCCAGCGGGGGGGCTGGCAGATACGCAGTATTTT. It translates to CASSYSNPPAGGLADTQYF.

The gene calls are TRBV7-2 and TRBJ1-3; D is unclear. V dropped 8 bases and J dropped 0 bases, with 8 bases sitting between them. Germline assignment: CDR1 SGHTA and CDR2 FQGNSA. The CDR3 length is 13 residues. CDR3 residues: CASGSTSGNTIYF. CDR3 nucleotides: TGTGCCAGCGGATCAACCTCTGGAAACACCATATATTTT.

This chain links TRBV5-1 with TRBJ1-1; D not certain. The germline V gene encodes CDR1 SGHRS and CDR2 YFSETQ. V was cut by 0 bases and J by 0 bases, with 6 bases left in between. The CDR3 consists of 14 residues. The CDR3 sequence: CASSLGHLNTEAFF. CDR3 DNA sequence: TGCGCCAGCAGCTTGGGACATTTGAACACTGAAGCTTTCTTT.

The chain carries TRBV4-3 and TRBJ2-2; tentatively, D is TRBD2 (5 bases). Germline V CDR1 and CDR2: LGHNA, YSLEER. This CDR3 region has 14 residues. V was cut by 1 base and J by 8 bases, with 11 bases left in between. CDR3 amino acids: CASSQVRDWGELFF. The CDR3 nucleotides read TGCGCCAGCAGCCAAGTCCGGGATTGGGGGGAGCTGTTTTTT.

The chain uses TRBV27 and TRBJ2-2; the D gene is possibly TRBD1 (7 bases). The V and J ends lost 10 bases and 5 bases respectively, with 23 bases between them. Germline-derived CDR1 and CDR2 are MNHEY and SMNVEV (reference sequence). The CDR3 spans 16 residues. CDR3 in DNA: TGTGCCACCGTAGGCAGGGGGGTTGTGGGAACCGGGGAGCTGTTTTTT. It specifies CATVGRGVVGTGELFF.

This chain links TRBV7-2 with TRBJ2-7; no definite D call. The CDR3 consists of 11 residues. Trimming cost V 3 bases and J 7 bases, with 7 bases left between them. Germline loops: CDR1 SGHTA, CDR2 FQGNSA. CDR3 nucleotide sequence: TGTGCCAGCAGCTTTCGCTTAGAGCAGTACTTC. Translated, it gives CASSFRLEQYF.

The chain couples TRBV2 to TRBJ1-5; D perhaps matches TRBD1 (5 bases). The V gene's germline CDR1 is SNHLY and CDR2 FYNNEI. The V and J ends lost 7 bases and 2 bases respectively, with 15 bases between them. The CDR3 extends over 15 amino acids. The CDR3 region is CASTRGGLGNQPQHF. CDR3 bases: TGTGCCAGCACCCGCGGGGGGTTGGGCAATCAGCCCCAGCATTTT.

CDR3 nucleotides: TGCGCCAGCAGCTTGTTCCAAGATACGCAGTATTTT. Protein product: CASSLFQDTQYF. The V gene is TRBV5-1, the J gene TRBJ2-3, with D unresolved. Germline assignment: CDR1 SGHRS and CDR2 YFSETQ. Deletions cut 1 base from V and 5 bases from J, with 5 bases between. This CDR3 is 12 amino acids long.

This chain joins TRBV27 and TRBJ2-3; the D is unclear. Deletions cut 0 bases from V and 4 bases from J, with 5 bases between. Germline CDR1 is MNHEY and CDR2 is SMNVEV (reference sequence). CDR3 length: 13 amino acids. Here the CDR3 DNA reads TGTGCCAGCAGTTTATCGAACGCAGATACGCAGTATTTT. This sequence encodes CASSLSNADTQYF.

The chain carries TRBV6-5 and TRBJ1-4, with D perhaps TRBD1 (6 bases). The CDR3 extends over 16 amino acids. V was trimmed by 0 bases and J by 3 bases, leaving 11 bases between them. Germline assignment: CDR1 MNHEY and CDR2 SVGAGI. The CDR3 here is CASSYSGGRANEKLFF. The CDR3 DNA is TGTGCCAGCAGTTACTCGGGGGGGCGAGCTAATGAAAAACTGTTTTTT.

This clone occurred once. The chain couples TRBV19 to TRBJ1-5; 8 positions agree with TRBD1. Looked up from germline, CDR1 is LNHDA and CDR2 is SQIVND (reference sequence). J lost 0 bases, V lost 3 bases, and 7 bases had no gene match. The CDR3 loop spans 17 amino acids. CDR3 bases: TGTGCCAGTAGTATGAACAGGGGGGTGAATAGCAATCAGCCCCAGCATTTT. Residues: CASSMNRGVNSNQPQHF.